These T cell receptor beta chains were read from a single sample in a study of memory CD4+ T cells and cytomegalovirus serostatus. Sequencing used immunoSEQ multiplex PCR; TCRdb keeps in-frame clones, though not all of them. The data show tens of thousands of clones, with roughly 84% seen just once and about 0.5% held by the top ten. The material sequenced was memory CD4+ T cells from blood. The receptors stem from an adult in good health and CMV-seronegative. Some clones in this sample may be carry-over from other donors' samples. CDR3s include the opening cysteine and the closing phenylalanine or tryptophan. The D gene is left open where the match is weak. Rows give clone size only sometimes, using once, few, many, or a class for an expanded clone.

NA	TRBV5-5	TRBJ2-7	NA	CASSLYIGSYEQYF	TGTGCCAGCAGCTTGTATATAGGGAGCTACGAGCAGTACTTC
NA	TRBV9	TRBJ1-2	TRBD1	CASSPPQGGNGYTF	TGTGCCAGCAGCCCTCCGCAGGGGGGAAATGGCTACACCTTC
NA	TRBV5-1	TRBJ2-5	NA	CASSGGYDKTQYF	TGCGCCAGCAGCGGAGGGTACGATAAGACCCAGTACTTC
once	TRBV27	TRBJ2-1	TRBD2	CASSSTSLAGGVSARNEQFF	TGTGCCAGCAGTTCGACCTCTCTAGCGGGAGGAGTCTCCGCCCGGAATGAGCAGTTCTTC
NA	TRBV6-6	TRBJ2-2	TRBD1	CASSHDRVNTGELFF	TGTGCCAGCAGCCACGACAGGGTGAACACCGGGGAGCTGTTTTTT
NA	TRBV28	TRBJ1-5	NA	CAAGFGQPQHF	TGTGCCGCAGGGTTTGGTCAGCCCCAGCATTTT
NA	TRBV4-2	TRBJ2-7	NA	CASSQAWASRYEQYF	TGTGCCAGCAGCCAAGCGTGGGCTAGCCGGTACGAGCAGTACTTC
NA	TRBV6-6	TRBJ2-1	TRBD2	CASSYTGTSELNEQFF	TGTGCCAGCAGTTACACGGGGACTAGCGAATTAAATGAGCAGTTCTTC
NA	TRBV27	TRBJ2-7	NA	CASSRGLPRSGEQYF	TGTGCCAGCAGTAGGGGACTGCCAAGGTCAGGTGAGCAGTACTTC
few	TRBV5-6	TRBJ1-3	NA	CASSLQGYTIYF	TGTGCCAGCAGCTTACAGGGATACACCATATATTTT
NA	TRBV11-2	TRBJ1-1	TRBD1	CASSLATGGLVDAFF	TGTGCCAGCAGCTTAGCGACAGGGGGACTAGTGGATGCTTTCTTT
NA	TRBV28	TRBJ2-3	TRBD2	CASSPRGTSGPTDTQYF	TGTGCCAGCAGCCCCCGCGGGACTAGCGGTCCCACAGATACGCAGTATTTT
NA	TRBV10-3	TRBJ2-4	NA	CAISEYLLAKNIQYF	TGTGCCATCAGTGAGTATCTTCTAGCCAAAAACATTCAGTACTTC
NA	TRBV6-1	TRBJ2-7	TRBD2	CASEASGSYEQYF	TGTGCCTCCGAGGCTAGCGGATCCTACGAGCAGTACTTC
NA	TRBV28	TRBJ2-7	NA	CASLNPLAPEQYF	TGTGCCAGCTTAAATCCCCTAGCCCCCGAGCAGTACTTC
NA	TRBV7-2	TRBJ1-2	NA	CASSPETGSLGYGYTF	TGTGCCAGCAGCCCCGAAACAGGGTCATTGGGCTATGGCTACACCTTC
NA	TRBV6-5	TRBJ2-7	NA	CASSSQGYEQYF	TGTGCCAGCAGTTCTCAGGGATACGAGCAGTACTTC
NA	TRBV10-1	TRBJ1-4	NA	CASMGLLGLYEKLFF	TGCGCCAGCATGGGACTCCTAGGACTATATGAAAAACTGTTTTTT
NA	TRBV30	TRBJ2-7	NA	CAWGSDQVSYEQYF	TGTGCCTGGGGGAGCGATCAGGTTTCCTACGAGCAGTACTTC
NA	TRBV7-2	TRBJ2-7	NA	CASSQDWNSYEQYF	TGTGCCAGCAGCCAAGACTGGAACTCCTACGAGCAGTACTTC
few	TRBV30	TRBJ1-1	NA	CAWSRIGLNTEAFF	TGTGCCTGGAGTCGGATAGGTTTAAACACTGAAGCTTTCTTT
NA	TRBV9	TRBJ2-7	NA	CASSVGFNYEQYF	TGTGCCAGCAGCGTAGGATTCAACTACGAGCAGTACTTC
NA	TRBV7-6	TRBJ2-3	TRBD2	CASSRSGASTDTQYF	TGTGCCAGCAGCCGTAGCGGGGCAAGCACAGATACGCAGTATTTT
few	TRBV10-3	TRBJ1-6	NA	CATSPDGNSPLHF	TGTGCCACCTCGCCGGATGGGAATTCACCCCTCCACTTT
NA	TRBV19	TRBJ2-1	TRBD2	CASSSLFSAGPSYNEQFF	TGTGCCAGTAGTAGCCTTTTCTCAGCGGGACCCTCCTACAATGAGCAGTTCTTC
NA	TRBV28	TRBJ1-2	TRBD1	CASRGQVYGYTF	TGTGCCAGCAGGGGACAGGTGTATGGCTACACCTTC
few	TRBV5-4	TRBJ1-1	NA	CASSTDGIEAFF	TGTGCCAGCAGTACGGACGGGATTGAAGCTTTCTTT
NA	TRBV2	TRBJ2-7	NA	CASSAPPSEQYF	TGTGCCAGCAGTGCCCCACCGTCGGAGCAGTACTTC
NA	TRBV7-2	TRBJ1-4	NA	CASTYSVGHEKLFF	TGTGCCAGCACCTACTCAGTGGGCCATGAAAAACTGTTTTTT
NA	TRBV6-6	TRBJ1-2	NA	CASSRQAYSGDGYTF	TGTGCCAGCAGTCGACAGGCGTACTCGGGGGATGGCTACACCTTC
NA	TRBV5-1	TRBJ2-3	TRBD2	CASSLGGLAGFTDTQYF	TGCGCCAGCAGCTTGGGAGGACTAGCGGGGTTCACAGATACGCAGTATTTT
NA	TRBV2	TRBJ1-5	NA	CASSPRWDLSGAQHF	TGTGCCAGCAGTCCCCGTTGGGACCTATCCGGTGCCCAGCATTTT
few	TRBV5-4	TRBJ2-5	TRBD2	CASSRGTSQETQYF	TGTGCCAGCAGCCGAGGGACTAGCCAAGAGACCCAGTACTTC
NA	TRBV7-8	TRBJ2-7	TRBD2	CASSPQRTSRYEQYF	TGTGCCAGCAGCCCGCAACGGACTAGCCGTTACGAGCAGTACTTC
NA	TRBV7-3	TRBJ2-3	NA	CASSLSGGLTDTQYF	TGTGCCAGCAGCTTAAGTGGGGGACTGACAGATACGCAGTATTTT
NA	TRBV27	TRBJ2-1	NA	CASGKGNPSYNEQFF	TGTGCCAGCGGCAAGGGGAACCCCTCCTACAATGAGCAGTTCTTC
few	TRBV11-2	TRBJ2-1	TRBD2	CASSLGTRTNEQFF	TGTGCCAGCAGCCTCGGGACTAGAACCAATGAGCAGTTCTTC
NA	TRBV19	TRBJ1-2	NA	CASSIEGRFYGYTF	TGTGCCAGTAGTATAGAAGGAAGATTCTATGGCTACACCTTC
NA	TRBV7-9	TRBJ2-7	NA	CASSQTGISSYEQYF	TGTGCCAGCAGCCAGACCGGGATCAGCTCCTACGAGCAGTACTTC
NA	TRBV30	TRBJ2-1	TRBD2	CAWSVRTSGGGLNEQFF	TGTGCCTGGAGTGTACGGACTAGCGGGGGGGGTCTCAATGAGCAGTTCTTC
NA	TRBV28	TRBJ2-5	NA	CASSLWDSKETQYF	TGTGCCAGCAGTTTATGGGACAGCAAAGAGACCCAGTACTTC
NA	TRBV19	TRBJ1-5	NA	CASSITGVSNQPQHF	TGTGCCAGTAGTATCACCGGGGTCAGCAATCAGCCCCAGCATTTT
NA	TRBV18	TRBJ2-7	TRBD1	CASSPGTGAEQYF	TGTGCCAGCTCTCCCGGGACAGGGGCCGAGCAGTACTTC
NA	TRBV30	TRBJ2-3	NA	CAWSQGTDTQYF	TGTGCCTGGAGTCAGGGAACAGATACGCAGTATTTT
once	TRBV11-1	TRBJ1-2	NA	CASSLALDYGYTF	TGTGCCAGCAGCTTAGCGCTAGACTATGGCTACACCTTC
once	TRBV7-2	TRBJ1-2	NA	CASSSDSLNYGYTF	TGTGCCAGCAGCTCGGACAGTCTGAACTATGGCTACACCTTC
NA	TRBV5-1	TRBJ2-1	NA	CASSVGPAGGPREQFF	TGCGCCAGCAGCGTTGGGCCCGCCGGAGGGCCCCGTGAGCAGTTCTTC
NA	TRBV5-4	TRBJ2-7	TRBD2	CASSPGLAGYDEQYF	TGTGCCAGCAGCCCGGGACTAGCGGGATACGACGAGCAGTACTTC
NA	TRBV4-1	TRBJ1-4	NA	CASSQVLRKNEKLFF	TGCGCCAGCAGCCAAGTCTTACGGAAGAATGAAAAACTGTTTTTT
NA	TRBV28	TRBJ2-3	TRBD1	CASSLLVPQGAQYF	TGTGCCAGCAGTTTACTAGTGCCTCAGGGGGCGCAGTATTTT
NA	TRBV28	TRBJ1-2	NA	CASSLASGPRGALLRYTF	TGTGCCAGCAGTTTAGCCTCCGGGCCTCGCGGTGCCCTATTGCGCTACACCTTC
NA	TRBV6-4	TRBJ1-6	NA	CASSDSERVRDNSPLHF	TGTGCCAGCAGTGACTCGGAAAGAGTAAGGGATAATTCACCCCTCCACTTT
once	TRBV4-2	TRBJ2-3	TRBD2	CASSQEAAGATDTQYF	TGTGCCAGCAGCCAAGAGGCAGCGGGAGCCACAGATACGCAGTATTTT